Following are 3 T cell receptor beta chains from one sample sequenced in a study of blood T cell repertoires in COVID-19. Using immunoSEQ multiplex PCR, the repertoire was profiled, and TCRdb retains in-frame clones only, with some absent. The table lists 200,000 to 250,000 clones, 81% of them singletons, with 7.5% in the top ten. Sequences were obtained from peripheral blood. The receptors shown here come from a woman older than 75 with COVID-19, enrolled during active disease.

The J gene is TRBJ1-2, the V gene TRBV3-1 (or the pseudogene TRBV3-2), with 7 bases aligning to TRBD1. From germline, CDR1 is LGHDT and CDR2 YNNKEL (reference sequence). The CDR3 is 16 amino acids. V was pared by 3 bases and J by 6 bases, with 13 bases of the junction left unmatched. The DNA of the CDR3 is TGTGCCAGCAGCCAGTGGGGACAGTCCTCTACGAATGGCTACACCTTC. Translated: CASSQWGQSSTNGYTF.

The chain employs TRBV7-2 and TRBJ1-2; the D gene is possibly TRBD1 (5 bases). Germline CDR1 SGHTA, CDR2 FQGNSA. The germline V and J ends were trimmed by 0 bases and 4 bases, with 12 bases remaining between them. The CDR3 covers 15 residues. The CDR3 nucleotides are TGTGCCAGCAGCTTAGCCCGTACAGGCTCCTATGGCTACACCTTC. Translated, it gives CASSLARTGSYGYTF.

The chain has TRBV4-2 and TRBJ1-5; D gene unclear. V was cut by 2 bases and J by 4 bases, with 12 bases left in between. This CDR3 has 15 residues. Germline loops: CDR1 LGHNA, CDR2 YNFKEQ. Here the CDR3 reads CASSQQGGPNQPQHF. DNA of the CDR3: TGTGCCAGCAGCCAACAAGGAGGCCCTAATCAGCCCCAGCATTTT.